The 25 T cell receptor beta chains reported below all come from one sample, sequenced in a study of naive and memory T cell subsets. Both TRBC1 and TRBC2 were covered by a beta constant-region primer of two equimolar oligonucleotides. MiXCR, run by TCRdb on the UMI-ligation and nested PCR reads, gives a single entry per CDR3 protein. The sample shows around 90,000 distinct CDR3 sequences, around 7% of them seen only once. Sequencing was done on a sample of central memory CD4+ T cells from blood. The receptors come from a human donor in good health.

This clonotype appeared a few times. The chain has TRBV7-2 and TRBJ2-1, with 11 nucleotides matching TRBD2. J gave up 4 bases and V 4 bases, and 9 bases lay outside the gene matches. This CDR3 contains 17 residues. Looked up from germline, CDR1 is SGHTA and CDR2 is FQGNSA. The CDR3 protein is CASSYRPPSGRYNEQFF. The CDR3 coding sequence is TGTGCCAGCAGCTATCGACCCCCTAGCGGGAGGTACAATGAGCAGTTCTTC.

This clonotype appeared a single time. CDR3 nucleotides: TGCGCCAGCAGCCTTACTAGCGCAGATACGCAGTATTTT. Protein sequence: CASSLTSADTQYF. The chain employs TRBV4-1 and TRBJ2-3; 7 nucleotides line up with TRBD2. This CDR3 region has 13 residues. The germline gives CDR1 MGHRA, CDR2 YSYEKL. The V gene end was trimmed by 4 bases and the J gene end by 4 bases; junction bases not matched to a gene: 2.

This clonotype was picked up a small number of times. V is TRBV20-1 and J is TRBJ1-2; the D gene is possibly TRBD1 (5 bases). CDR3 length: 15 amino acids. V was clipped by 5 bases and J by 5 bases, with 21 bases between them. Germline lookup yields CDR1 DFQATT and CDR2 SNEGSKA (reference sequence). CDR3 DNA: TGCAGTGCTCGAACCTCGGACAAGAATAAGTATGGCTACACCTTC. It translates to CSARTSDKNKYGYTF.

This clonotype has a count of ten or more. The chain is built from TRBV20-1 and TRBJ2-7, with TRBD2 matching 11 bases. This CDR3 has 14 residues. Germline CDR1 is DFQATT and CDR2 is SNEGSKA (reference sequence). After removal of 1 base from V and 12 bases from J, the junction contained 11 bases not matched to a gene. The CDR3 reads CSARGGTSGSIVYF. DNA of the CDR3: TGCAGTGCTAGAGGCGGTACTAGCGGGAGTATCGTGTACTTC.

This clonotype came up many times. This sequence joins TRBV24-1 and TRBJ2-3; perhaps TRBD1 as D (6 bases). V shed 2 bases and J shed 8 bases, with 16 bases lying between them. The CDR3 length is 15 residues. Germline-derived CDR1 and CDR2 are KGHDR and SFDVKD. The CDR3 DNA is TGTGCCACCAGTGATTCTCAGGGGTCTAGGGGTACGCAGTATTTT. This gives the protein CATSDSQGSRGTQYF.

The sample holds a few counts of this clonotype. V usage is TRBV6-5 and J usage is TRBJ2-3; TRBD1 or TRBD2 may be the D gene (6 bases each). The CDR3 totals 15 residues. The V and J ends lost 2 bases and 5 bases respectively, with 14 bases between them. CDR1 and CDR2 from the germline V gene are MNHEY and SVGAGI. The DNA for the CDR3 is TGTGCCAGCAGTTACGGTGGGGGGCGAATAGATACGCAGTATTTT. Translated: CASSYGGGRIDTQYF.

This chain uses TRBV2 with TRBJ2-1; D is ambiguous. Germline CDR1 reads SNHLY; CDR2 reads FYNNEI. Trimming stripped 4 bases from V and 6 bases from J, with 13 bases between. The CDR3 extends over 14 amino acids. CDR3 DNA: TGTGCCAGCAGTGGAACAAGGGCCGCCAATGAGCAGTTCTTC. Its translation is CASSGTRAANEQFF.

This clonotype has more than one count but fewer than ten. The chain is built from TRBV10-3 and TRBJ1-2, with TRBD1 matching over 8 bases. Germline V gives CDR1 ENHRY, CDR2 SYGVKD. Trimming removed 4 bases from V and 6 bases from J; junction bases left unmatched: 1. This CDR3 spans 12 amino acids. The CDR3 DNA reads as TGTGCCATCAGTGGGGGACAGGATGGCTACACCTTC. Protein: CAISGGQDGYTF.

The sample holds one count of this clonotype. The chain uses TRBV5-1 and TRBJ2-2; D is ambiguous. Germline CDR1 SGHRS, CDR2 YFSETQ. The CDR3 has 14 amino acids. Deletions cut 0 bases from V and 6 bases from J, with 9 bases between. This chain's CDR3 is CASSLEGLPGELFF. As DNA, the CDR3 is TGCGCCAGCAGCTTGGAAGGGTTACCCGGGGAGCTGTTTTTT. The full variable domain, completed using reference TRBV5-1 and TRBJ2-2, is KAGVTQTPRYLIKTRGQQVTLSCSPISGHRSVSWYQQTPGQGLQFLFEYFSETQRNKGNFPGRFSGRQFSNSRSEMNVSTLELGDSALYLCASSLEGLPGELFFGEGSRLTVL.

In this sample, this clonotype turned up many times. The V gene is TRBV3-1, the J gene TRBJ1-4; TRBD1 might be the D (5 bases). Trimming left V 2 bases short and J 10 bases short, with 11 bases between. The CDR3 spans 13 residues. Germline loops: CDR1 LGHDT, CDR2 YNNKEL (reference sequence). Here the CDR3 reads CASSQQGGRKLFF. In DNA form, the CDR3 reads TGTGCCAGCAGCCAACAGGGAGGTCGAAAACTGTTTTTT.

This clonotype was seen only a few times. The chain carries TRBV7-3 and TRBJ2-1, with D perhaps matching TRBD2 (6 bases). The germline V gene encodes CDR1 SGHTA and CDR2 FQGTGA. CDR3 size: 15 residues. Trimming took 0 bases from V and 6 from J, leaving 12 bases between them. CDR3 in DNA: TGTGCCAGCAGCTTAACGCCCCGGGACTCCAATGAGCAGTTCTTC. Amino acid sequence: CASSLTPRDSNEQFF.

This clonotype was seen ten or more times. The rearrangement joins TRBV12-3 or TRBV12-4 to TRBJ1-3; no clear D gene. V dropped 5 bases and J dropped 0 bases, with 11 bases sitting between them. The CDR3 is 15 amino acids. The CDR3 reads CASSVQLTSGNTIYF. CDR3 nucleotide sequence: TGTGCCAGCAGTGTACAGCTAACCTCTGGAAACACCATATATTTT.

V gene TRBV6-1 combines with J gene TRBJ2-7, with D unclear. CDR1 is MNHNS and CDR2 is SASEGT in the germline V gene. This CDR3 contains 13 residues. The V end was cut by 1 base, the J end by 4 bases, with 8 bases between. The CDR3, as DNA: TGTGCCAGCAGTGAAGTTGGCTTTTACGAGCAGTACTTC. It yields the protein CASSEVGFYEQYF.

This clonotype was seen a handful of times. CDR3 sequence (DNA): TGTGCCAGCTCACACGATTGGGATTCACCCCTCCACTTT. Its translation: CASSHDWDSPLHF. The chain joins TRBV18 to TRBJ1-6; D remains unclear. The CDR3 is 13 amino acids. CDR1 is KGHSH and CDR2 is LQKENI in the germline V gene. The germline V and J ends were trimmed by 4 bases and 8 bases, with 9 bases remaining between them.

The rearrangement joins TRBV7-2 to TRBJ2-1, with D unclear. The germline V gene encodes CDR1 SGHTA and CDR2 FQGNSA. V was trimmed by 4 bases and J by 7 bases, leaving 8 bases between them. The CDR3 length is 12 residues. The CDR3 spells CASSSGPNEQFF. CDR3 DNA sequence: TGTGCCAGCAGCTCGGGCCCTAATGAGCAGTTCTTC.

The V and J genes are TRBV5-4 and TRBJ2-3; D gene ambiguous. Looked up from germline, CDR1 is SGHNT and CDR2 is YYREEE (reference sequence). V was shortened by 4 bases and J by 2 bases, with 11 bases between the two germline ends. The CDR3 covers 14 residues. CDR3 in amino acids: CASSRGPSTDTQYF. The CDR3 coding sequence is TGTGCCAGCAGCCGTGGACCATCCACAGATACGCAGTATTTT.

There are many counts of this clonotype. CDR3 nucleotide sequence: TGTGCCAGCAATCGTAGGGGCCAAGGGGAGACCCAGTACTTC. This translates into CASNRRGQGETQYF. The genes are TRBV12-3 or TRBV12-4 and TRBJ2-5; D perhaps matches TRBD1 (5 bases). The CDR3 consists of 14 residues. V was shortened by 7 bases and J by 5 bases, with 17 bases between the two germline ends.

This clonotype appeared a few times. The rearrangement links TRBV7-9 to TRBJ2-3; possibly TRBD2 for D (5 bases). CDR1 and CDR2 from the germline V gene are SEHNR and FQNEAQ (reference sequence). V was shortened by 1 base and J by 2 bases, with 7 bases between the two germline ends. CDR3 length: 14 residues. CDR3 in amino acids: CASSLGGPTDTQYF. The CDR3 nucleotides are TGTGCCAGCAGCTTAGGAGGGCCCACAGATACGCAGTATTTT.

This clonotype has a handful of counts. This sequence joins TRBV7-9 and TRBJ2-7; D is undetermined. Trimming left V 3 bases short and J 3 bases short, with 12 bases between. CDR3 size: 14 residues. Germline CDR1 and CDR2: SEHNR and FQNEAQ (reference sequence). For the CDR3, the DNA is TGTGCCAGCAGCTTGTCGGCCCTGGTCTACGAGCAGTACTTC. Protein product: CASSLSALVYEQYF.

This clonotype was counted at least ten times. The CDR3: CASSATGDSVGETQYF. In nucleotides, the CDR3 is TGTGCCAGCAGCGCAACAGGAGACTCCGTGGGAGAGACCCAGTACTTC. The chain joins TRBV9 to TRBJ2-5; D is possibly TRBD1 (5 bases). The CDR3 length is 16 residues. In germline, CDR1 is SGDLS, CDR2 YYNGEE. V shed 3 bases and J shed 4 bases, with 19 bases lying between them.

The gene calls are TRBV20-1 and TRBJ2-3, with TRBD2 matching over 9 bases. This CDR3 is 14 amino acids long. Germline trimming cut 3 bases from V and 8 bases from J; bases unmatched to any gene: 9. Germline CDR1 is DFQATT and CDR2 is SNEGSKA (reference sequence). The CDR3 coding sequence is TGCAGTGCTAGGGGGCGGGAGGGCCACCGTACGCAGTATTTT. Translated: CSARGREGHRTQYF.

In this sample, this clonotype turned up many times. This chain connects TRBV12-3 or TRBV12-4 to TRBJ2-2, with D uncertain. V lost 0 bases, J lost 6 bases, and 8 bases lay in between. This CDR3 is built from 14 residues. CDR3 region: CASSLATDAGELFF. CDR3 nucleotide sequence: TGTGCCAGCAGTTTAGCTACAGACGCCGGGGAGCTGTTTTTT.

This clonotype was observed at least ten times. The genes are TRBV20-1 and TRBJ1-5; D not certain. The CDR3 has 11 amino acids. Trimming took 7 bases from V and 1 from J, leaving 5 bases between them. The V gene's germline CDR1 is DFQATT and CDR2 SNEGSKA (reference sequence). The CDR3 DNA is TGCAGTGTAGCGAGCAATCAGCCCCAGCATTTT. It encodes CSVASNQPQHF.

This clonotype was seen a handful of times. DNA of the CDR3: TGTGCCTCGAGGCAGGCAGGGGATACGCAGTATTTT. Its translation is CASRQAGDTQYF. The chain combines TRBV19 with TRBJ2-3; possible D gene TRBD1, 5 bases. Trimming took 11 bases from V and 6 from J, leaving 15 bases between them. Germline assignment: CDR1 LNHDA and CDR2 SQIVND (reference sequence). This CDR3 spans 12 amino acids.

The gene calls are TRBV5-1 and TRBJ2-7; D possibly matches TRBD1 or TRBD2 (5 bases each). The CDR3 covers 15 residues. V was pared by 7 bases and J by 5 bases, with 22 bases between. CDR1 is SGHRS and CDR2 is YFSETQ in the germline V gene. CDR3 sequence reads: CASSAGWAQVDEQYF. Here the CDR3 DNA reads TGCGCCAGCTCGGCGGGCTGGGCACAGGTCGACGAGCAGTACTTC.